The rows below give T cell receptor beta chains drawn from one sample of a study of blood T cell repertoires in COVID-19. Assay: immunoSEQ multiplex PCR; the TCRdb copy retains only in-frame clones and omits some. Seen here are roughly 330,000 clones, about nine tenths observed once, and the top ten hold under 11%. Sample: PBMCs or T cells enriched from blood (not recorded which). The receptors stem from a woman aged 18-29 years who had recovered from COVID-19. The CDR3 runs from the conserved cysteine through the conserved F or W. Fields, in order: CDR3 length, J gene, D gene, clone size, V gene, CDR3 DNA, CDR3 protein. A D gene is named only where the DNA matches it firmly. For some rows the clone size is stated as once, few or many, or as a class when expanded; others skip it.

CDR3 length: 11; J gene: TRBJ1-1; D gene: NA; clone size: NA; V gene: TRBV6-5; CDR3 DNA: TGTGCCAGCGGGGCAGGTCTATTAGCTTTCTTT; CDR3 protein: CASGAGLLAFF
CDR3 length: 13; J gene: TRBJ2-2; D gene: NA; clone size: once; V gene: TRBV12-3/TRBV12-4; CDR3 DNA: TGTGCCAGCAGTCCCTCTCCCACCGGGGAGCTGTTTTTT; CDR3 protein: CASSPSPTGELFF
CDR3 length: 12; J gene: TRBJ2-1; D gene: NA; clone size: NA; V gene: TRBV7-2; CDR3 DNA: TGTGCCAGCAGCATCGGGGGCAATGAGCAGTTCTTC; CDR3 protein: CASSIGGNEQFF
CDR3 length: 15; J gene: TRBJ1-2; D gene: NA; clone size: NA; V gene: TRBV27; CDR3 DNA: TGTGCCAGCAGTTCCGTCGTCGGGGTTAGCTATGGCTACACCTTC; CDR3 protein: CASSSVVGVSYGYTF
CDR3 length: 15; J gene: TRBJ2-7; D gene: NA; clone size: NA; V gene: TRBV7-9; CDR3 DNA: TGTGCCAGCAGCCCGTGGGTGGTCACTAACTACGAGCAGTACTTC; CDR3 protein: CASSPWVVTNYEQYF
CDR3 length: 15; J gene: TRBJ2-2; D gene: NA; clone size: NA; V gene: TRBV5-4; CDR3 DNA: TGTGCCAGCAGCTTCGCGCAGGCTCCCACCGGGGAGCTGTTTTTT; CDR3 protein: CASSFAQAPTGELFF
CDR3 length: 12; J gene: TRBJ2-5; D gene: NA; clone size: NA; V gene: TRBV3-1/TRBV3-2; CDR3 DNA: TGTGCCAGCAGCCAACAATCCGAGACCCAGTACTTC; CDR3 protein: CASSQQSETQYF
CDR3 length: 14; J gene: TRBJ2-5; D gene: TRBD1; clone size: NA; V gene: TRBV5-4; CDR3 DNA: TGTGCCAGCAGCTTGGGTACAGGGGAAGAGACCCAGTACTTC; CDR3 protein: CASSLGTGEETQYF
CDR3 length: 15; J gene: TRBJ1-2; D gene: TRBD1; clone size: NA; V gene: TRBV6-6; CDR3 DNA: TGTGCCAGCAGTTTGGACCGGGACAGGGGGTATGGCTACACCTTC; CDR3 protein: CASSLDRDRGYGYTF
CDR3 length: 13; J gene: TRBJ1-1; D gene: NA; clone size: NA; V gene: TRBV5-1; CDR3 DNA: TGCGCCAGCAGCCCGGACACTAACACTGAAGCTTTCTTT; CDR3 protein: CASSPDTNTEAFF
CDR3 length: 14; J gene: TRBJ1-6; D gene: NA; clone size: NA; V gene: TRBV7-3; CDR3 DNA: TGTGCCAGCAGCTCTTACTCCCGGAATTCACCCCTCCACTTT; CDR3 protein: CASSSYSRNSPLHF
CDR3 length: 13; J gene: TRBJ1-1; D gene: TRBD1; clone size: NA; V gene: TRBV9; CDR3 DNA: TGTGCCAGCAGCGCCGGCTGGGGACAGGAAGCTTTCTTT; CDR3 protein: CASSAGWGQEAFF
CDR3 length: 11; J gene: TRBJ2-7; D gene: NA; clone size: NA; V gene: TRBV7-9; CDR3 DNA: TGTGCCAGCAGCCCTCTATACGAGCAGTACTTC; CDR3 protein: CASSPLYEQYF
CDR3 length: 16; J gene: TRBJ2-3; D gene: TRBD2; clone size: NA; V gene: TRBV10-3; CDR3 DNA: TGTGCCATCAGCCTACCCTCTAGCGGGAGGGTAGATACGCAGTATTTT; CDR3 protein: CAISLPSSGRVDTQYF
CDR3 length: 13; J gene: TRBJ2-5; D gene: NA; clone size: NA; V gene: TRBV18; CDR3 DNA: TGTGCCAGCTCACCAGGATCGGAGGAGACCCAGTACTTC; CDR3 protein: CASSPGSEETQYF
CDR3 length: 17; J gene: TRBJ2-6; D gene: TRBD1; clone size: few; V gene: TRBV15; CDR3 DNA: TGTGCCACCAGCAGCGGACAGGGCGGCTCTGGGGCCAACGTCCTGACTTTC; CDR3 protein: CATSSGQGGSGANVLTF
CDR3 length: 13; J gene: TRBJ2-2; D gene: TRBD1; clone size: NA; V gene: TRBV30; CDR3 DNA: TGTGCCTGGAGTCTCGGACAGGCCGGGGAGCTGTTTTTT; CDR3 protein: CAWSLGQAGELFF
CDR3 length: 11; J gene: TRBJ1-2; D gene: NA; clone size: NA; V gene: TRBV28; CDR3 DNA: TGTGCCACCTCCAGGGACTATGGCTACACCTTC; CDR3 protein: CATSRDYGYTF
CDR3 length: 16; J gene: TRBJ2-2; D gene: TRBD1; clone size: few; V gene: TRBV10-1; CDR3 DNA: TGCGCCAGCAGTGATCAGAGGACAGGGAACACCGGGGAGCTGTTTTTT; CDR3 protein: CASSDQRTGNTGELFF
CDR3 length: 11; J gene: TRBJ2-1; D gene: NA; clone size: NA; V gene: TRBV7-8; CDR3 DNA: TGTGCCAGCAGCCCAGACCGGAGGGAGTTCTTC; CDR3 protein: CASSPDRREFF
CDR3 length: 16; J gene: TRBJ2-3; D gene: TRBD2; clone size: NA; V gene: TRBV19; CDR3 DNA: TGTGCCAGTAGTAAGGTAGCGGGCCTCGTCACAGATACGCAGTATTTT; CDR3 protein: CASSKVAGLVTDTQYF
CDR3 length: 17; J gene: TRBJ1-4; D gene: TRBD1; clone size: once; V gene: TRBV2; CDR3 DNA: TGTGCCAGCTCGAGGACAGGGACCAGAGCAACTAATGAAAAACTGTTTTTT; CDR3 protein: CASSRTGTRATNEKLFF
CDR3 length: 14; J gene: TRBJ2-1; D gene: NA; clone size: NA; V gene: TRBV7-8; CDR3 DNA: TGTGCCAGCAGCTTGCGTCGGGATAACAATGAGCAGTTCTTC; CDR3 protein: CASSLRRDNNEQFF
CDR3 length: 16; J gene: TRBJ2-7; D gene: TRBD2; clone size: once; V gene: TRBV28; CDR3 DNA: TGTGCCAGCAGTTTATTTCTAGCGGGAGGTAACCACGAGCAGTACTTC; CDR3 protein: CASSLFLAGGNHEQYF
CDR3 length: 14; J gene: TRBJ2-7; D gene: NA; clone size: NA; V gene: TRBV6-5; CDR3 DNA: TGTGCCAGCAGTTACAGGGGTCCCCCTGACGAGCAGTACTTC; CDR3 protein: CASSYRGPPDEQYF
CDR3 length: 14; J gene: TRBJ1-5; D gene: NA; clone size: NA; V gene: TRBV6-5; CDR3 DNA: TGTGCCAGCAGTTGGAGGGGATTGAAGCAGCCCCAGCATTTT; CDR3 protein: CASSWRGLKQPQHF
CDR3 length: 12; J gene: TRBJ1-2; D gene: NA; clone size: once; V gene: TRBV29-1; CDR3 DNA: TGCAGCGTGCGTCCGGTTAACTATGGCTACACCTTC; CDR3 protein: CSVRPVNYGYTF
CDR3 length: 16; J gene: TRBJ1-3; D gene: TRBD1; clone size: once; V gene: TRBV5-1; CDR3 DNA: TGCGCCAGCAGCATTGGACAGGGACTCTCTGGAAACACCATATATTTT; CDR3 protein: CASSIGQGLSGNTIYF
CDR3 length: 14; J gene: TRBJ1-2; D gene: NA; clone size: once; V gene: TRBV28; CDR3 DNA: TGTGCCAGCAGTTTATATGACATTAACTATGGCTACACCTTC; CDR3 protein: CASSLYDINYGYTF
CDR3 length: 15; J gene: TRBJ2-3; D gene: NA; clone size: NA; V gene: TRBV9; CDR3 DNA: TGTGCCAGCAGCGTAACAATGGAGATACTCGATACGCAGTATTTT; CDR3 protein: CASSVTMEILDTQYF
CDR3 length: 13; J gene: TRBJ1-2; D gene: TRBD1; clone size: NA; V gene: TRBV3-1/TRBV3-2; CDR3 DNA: TGTGCCAGCAGCCGACAGGGAGAGTATGGCTACACCTTC; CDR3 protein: CASSRQGEYGYTF
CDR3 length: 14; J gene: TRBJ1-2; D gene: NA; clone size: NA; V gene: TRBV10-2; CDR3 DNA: TGCGCCAGCAGTGCGGCAGGGTCCAACTATGGCTACACCTTC; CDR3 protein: CASSAAGSNYGYTF
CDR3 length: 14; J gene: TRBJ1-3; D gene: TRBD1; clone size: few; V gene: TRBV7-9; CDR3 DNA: TGTGCCAGCAGCGGGACAGGGCGGGGAAACACCATATATTTT; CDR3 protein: CASSGTGRGNTIYF
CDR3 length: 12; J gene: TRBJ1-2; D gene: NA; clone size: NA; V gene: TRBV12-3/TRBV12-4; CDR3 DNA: TGTGCCAGCAGTTTAGAGGGGTCGGGCTACACCTTC; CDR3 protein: CASSLEGSGYTF
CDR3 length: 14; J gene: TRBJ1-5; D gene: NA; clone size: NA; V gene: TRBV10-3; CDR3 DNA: TGTGCCATCAGACAGACACCGTTCAATCAGCCCCAGCATTTT; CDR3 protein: CAIRQTPFNQPQHF
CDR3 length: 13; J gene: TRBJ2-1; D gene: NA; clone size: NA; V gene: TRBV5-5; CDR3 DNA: TGTGCCAGCGTTTCTACAGGGCGGGTTGAGCAGTTCTTC; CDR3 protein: CASVSTGRVEQFF
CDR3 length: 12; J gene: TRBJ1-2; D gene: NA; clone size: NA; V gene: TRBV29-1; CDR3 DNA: TGCAGCGCTTCGGGGGGGCGTTATGGCTACACCTTC; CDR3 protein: CSASGGRYGYTF
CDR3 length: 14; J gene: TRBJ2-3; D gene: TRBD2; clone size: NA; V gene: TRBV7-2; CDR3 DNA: TGTGCCAGCAGCTCGGGACTAGTCACAGATACGCAGTATTTT; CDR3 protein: CASSSGLVTDTQYF
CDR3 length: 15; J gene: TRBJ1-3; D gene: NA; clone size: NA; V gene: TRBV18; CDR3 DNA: TGTGCCAGCTCACCGTCAGGCGCGATCGGAAACACCATATATTTT; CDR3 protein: CASSPSGAIGNTIYF
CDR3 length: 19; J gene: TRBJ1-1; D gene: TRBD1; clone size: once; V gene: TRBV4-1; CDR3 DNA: TGCGCCAGCAGCCTTCGCGCCGCAATTCAGGGGGTCGAGTACACTGAAGCTTTCTTT; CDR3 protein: CASSLRAAIQGVEYTEAFF
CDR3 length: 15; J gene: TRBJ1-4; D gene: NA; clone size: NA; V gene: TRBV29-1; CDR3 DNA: TGCAGCGCCGGGAGGTTGGGGAAGGGTAATGAAAAACTGTTTTTT; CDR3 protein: CSAGRLGKGNEKLFF
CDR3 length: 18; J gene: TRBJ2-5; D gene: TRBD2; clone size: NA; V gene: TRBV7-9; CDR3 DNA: TGTGCCAGCAGCTCGAGCGGGGGGGCCTCTTTCGGTGGAGAGACCCAGTACTTC; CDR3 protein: CASSSSGGASFGGETQYF
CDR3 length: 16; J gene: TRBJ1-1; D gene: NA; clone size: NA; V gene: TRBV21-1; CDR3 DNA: TGTGCCAGCAGCAAAGGGGGACAGGTCCCGAACACTGAAGCTTTCTTT; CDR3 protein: CASSKGGQVPNTEAFF
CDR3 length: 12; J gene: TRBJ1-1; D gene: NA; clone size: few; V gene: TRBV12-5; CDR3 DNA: TGTGCTAGTGCCCGGGGGAACACTGAAGCTTTCTTT; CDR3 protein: CASARGNTEAFF
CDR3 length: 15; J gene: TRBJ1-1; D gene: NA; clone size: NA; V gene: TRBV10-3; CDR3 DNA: TGTGCCATCAGTGAGTCGAAAGGGGCGAACACTGAAGCTTTCTTT; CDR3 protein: CAISESKGANTEAFF
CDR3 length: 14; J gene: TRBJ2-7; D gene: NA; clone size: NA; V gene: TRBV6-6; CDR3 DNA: TGTGCCAGCAGTTACTCTCAGGGTCACTACGAGCAGTACTTC; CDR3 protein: CASSYSQGHYEQYF
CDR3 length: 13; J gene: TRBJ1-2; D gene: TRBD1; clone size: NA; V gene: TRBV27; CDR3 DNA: TGTGCCAGCAGGAGGGGGCTGGGCGATGGCTACACCTTC; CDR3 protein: CASRRGLGDGYTF
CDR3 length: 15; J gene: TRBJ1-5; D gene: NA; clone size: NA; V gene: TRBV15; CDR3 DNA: TGTGCCACCAGCAGAGTGGCAGGGAGCAATCAGCCCCAGCATTTT; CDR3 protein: CATSRVAGSNQPQHF